These 31 T cell receptor beta chains share one sample of origin, sequenced in a study of cytomegalovirus exposure and HLA in healthy donors. The study ran its PCR with 60 Vbeta and 13 Jbeta primers. Assay: immunoSEQ multiplex PCR; the TCRdb copy retains only in-frame clones and omits some. The sample yields roughly 190,000 clones, 60% to 80% seen once. Sequencing used PBMCs. The receptors were gathered from a woman aged 18-29 years in good health and CMV-seronegative.

The chain uses TRBV6-5 and TRBJ1-2; possible D gene TRBD1, 5 bases. This CDR3 has 15 amino acids. In germline, CDR1 is MNHEY, CDR2 SVGAGI. V lost 8 bases to trimming and J lost 6 bases, with 22 bases between them. CDR3 protein: CASSQGAYTSHGYTF. In DNA form, the CDR3 reads TGTGCCAGCTCTCAAGGGGCCTATACCTCGCATGGCTACACCTTC.

This clone is a singleton in its sample. The chain employs TRBV29-1 and TRBJ2-6, with D unclear. The CDR3 sequence is 14 residues long. Per the germline V gene, CDR1 is SQVTM and CDR2 is ANQGSEA. Trimming left V 4 bases short and J 0 bases short, with 7 bases between. DNA for the CDR3: TGCAGCGTTGGGAGAAGCTCTGGGGCCAACGTCCTGACTTTC. Translated: CSVGRSSGANVLTF.

The genes are TRBV7-8 and TRBJ2-1; D perhaps matches TRBD1 (5 bases). CDR3 size: 13 residues. The germline V gene encodes CDR1 SGHVS and CDR2 FQNEAQ. V lost 1 base and J 7 bases, leaving 8 bases between the germline ends. The CDR3 DNA reads as TGTGCCAGCAGCTTAGGACAGAGGAATGAGCAGTTCTTC. It specifies CASSLGQRNEQFF. Using reference TRBV7-8 and TRBJ2-1 for the parts outside the CDR3, the full variable domain is GAGVSQSPRYKVAKRGQDVALRCDPISGHVSLFWYQQALGQGPEFLTYFQNEAQLDKSGLPSDRFFAERPEGSVSTLKIQRTQQEDSAVYLCASSLGQRNEQFFGPGTRLTVL.

This clone was detected only a few times. The junction departs from germline at one end; a sequencing error may be responsible. The chain joins TRBV7-9 to TRBJ1-2; TRBD1 might be the D (6 bases). The CDR3 contains 13 residues. Germline-derived CDR1 and CDR2 are SEHNR and FQNEAQ (reference sequence). The CDR3 DNA reads TGTTCCAGCAGCCTGGACAGTAGCTATGGCTACACCTTC. Protein product: CSSSLDSSYGYTF. Drawing the rest from reference TRBV7-9 and TRBJ1-2, the complete variable domain is DTGVSQNPRHKITKRGQNVTFRCDPISEHNRLYWYRQTLGQGPEFLTYFQNEAQLEKSRLLSDRFSAERPKGSFSTLEIQRTEQGDSAMYLCSSSLDSSYGYTFGSGTRLTVV.

This chain uses TRBV5-1 with TRBJ2-1, with 9 bases matching TRBD1. The CDR3 has 15 amino acids. CDR1 and CDR2 from the germline V gene are SGHRS and YFSETQ. V was pared by 7 bases and J by 6 bases, with 11 bases of the junction left unmatched. Here the CDR3 DNA reads TGCGCCAGCTACCCCGGGACAGGGTCGGTCAATGAGCAGTTCTTC. Encoded protein: CASYPGTGSVNEQFF.

V and J are TRBV6-5 and TRBJ2-7, with 10 bases lining up with TRBD1. This CDR3 contains 16 residues. Germline assignment: CDR1 MNHEY and CDR2 SVGAGI. With 2 bases clipped from V and 1 base from J, the junction kept 5 bases outside the gene matches. Here the CDR3 DNA reads TGTGCCAGCAGTTACGCCGGGACAGGGGTTTCCTACGAGCAGTACTTC. Its protein is CASSYAGTGVSYEQYF.

This clone was observed a few times. The chain combines TRBV4-1 with TRBJ1-4; TRBD1 agrees at 8 bases. In germline, CDR1 is MGHRA, CDR2 YSYEKL. V was clipped by 6 bases and J by 0 bases; unmatched bases: 12. This CDR3 comprises 18 residues. CDR3: CASRRFPGQEATNEKLFF. CDR3 DNA sequence: TGCGCCAGCAGGCGTTTTCCGGGACAGGAAGCAACTAATGAAAAACTGTTTTTT.

V usage is TRBV30 and J usage is TRBJ1-4; D unresolved. The CDR3 totals 16 residues. The V gene lost 7 bases and the J gene lost 0 bases, with 18 bases spanning the gap. Germline CDR1 is GTSNPN and CDR2 is SVGIG (reference sequence). In nucleotides, the CDR3 is TGTGCCTCCGGAAAGAGGGCATCCTCAACTAATGAAAAACTGTTTTTT. This translates into CASGKRASSTNEKLFF.

This chain links TRBV14 with TRBJ2-7, with TRBD1 matching over 7 bases. Per the germline V gene, CDR1 is SGHDN and CDR2 is FVKESK. CDR3 length: 17 residues. The J segment lost 3 bases and the V segment lost 4 bases, leaving 15 bases of the junction unmatched. The CDR3 region is CASSRKVTGQLLYEQYF. In DNA form, the CDR3 reads TGTGCCAGCAGCCGCAAAGTTACGGGACAGCTACTCTACGAGCAGTACTTC.

The chain links TRBV6-4 to TRBJ2-1, with TRBD2 matching over 11 bases. Germline V gene lookup returns CDR1 MRHNA and CDR2 SNTAGT. V was clipped by 0 bases and J by 4 bases; unmatched bases: 2. The CDR3 sequence is 16 residues long. CDR3 DNA sequence: TGTGCCAGCAGTGACTCGGGACTAGCGGAATACAATGAGCAGTTCTTC. It codes for CASSDSGLAEYNEQFF.

The V call is TRBV6-5, the J call TRBJ2-5; TRBD1 aligns across 11 bases. TRBJ2-7 matches the DNA end more closely, so the J call is doubtful. The germline V gene has CDR1 MNHEY and CDR2 SVGAGI. The CDR3 consists of 13 residues. The DNA of the CDR3 is TGTGCCACAGGACAGGGGGCGTCCTACGAGCAGTACTTC. This codes for CATGQGASYEQYF.

V gene TRBV7-8 combines with J gene TRBJ1-5; TRBD1 is a possible D gene (6 bases). The V gene's germline CDR1 is SGHVS and CDR2 FQNEAQ. Between the trimmed V and J ends, which lost 5 bases and 0 bases, there was a span of 14 bases. The CDR3 sequence is 16 residues long. The CDR3 DNA is TGTGCCAGCAGCCCCAGACGACAGGCTAGCAATCAGCCCCAGCATTTT. Translation gives CASSPRRQASNQPQHF.

CDR3 in amino acids: CASSQQGEQFF. The CDR3 DNA follows: TGTGCCAGCAGCCAACAGGGGGAGCAGTTCTTC. V usage is TRBV28 and J usage is TRBJ2-1, with 7 bases aligning to TRBD1. The V gene's germline CDR1 is MDHEN and CDR2 SYDVKM. The CDR3 covers 11 residues. V gave up 6 bases and J gave up 10 bases; unmatched junction bases: 3.

The J gene is TRBJ1-5, the V gene TRBV10-3; D uncertain. The CDR3 is 15 residues long. Germline CDR1 is ENHRY and CDR2 is SYGVKD. Trimming cost V 1 base and J 5 bases, with 12 bases left between them. The CDR3: CAISELGGQDQPQHF. The CDR3 bases are TGTGCCATCAGTGAGTTAGGAGGGCAGGATCAGCCCCAGCATTTT.

The chain uses TRBV6-1 and TRBJ1-5; D gene uncertain. The CDR3 consists of 15 residues. V was trimmed by 9 bases and J by 2 bases, leaving 17 bases between them. Germline-derived CDR1 and CDR2 are MNHNS and SASEGT. This CDR3 reads CASWVGVRGNQPQHF. Here the CDR3 DNA reads TGTGCCAGTTGGGTCGGGGTAAGGGGCAATCAGCCCCAGCATTTT.

This clone was observed a few times. This chain links TRBV7-3 with TRBJ1-6, with TRBD1 matching 8 bases. The trim removed 5 bases at V and 8 bases at J, leaving 8 bases unmatched. This CDR3 contains 15 residues. Germline V gene data show CDR1 as SGHTA and CDR2 as FQGTGA. For the CDR3, the DNA is TGTGCCAGCAGCGAACAGGGGGGACCCTATTCACCCCTCCACTTT. Protein: CASSEQGGPYSPLHF.

The CDR3 DNA follows: TGTGCCAGCAAAAGAACAGAGAAAAACACCGGGGAGCTGTTTTTT. Translated, it gives CASKRTEKNTGELFF. The chain couples TRBV2 to TRBJ2-2; D remains unclear. This CDR3 contains 15 residues. V shed 7 bases and J shed 2 bases, with 14 bases lying between them. Germline assignment: CDR1 SNHLY and CDR2 FYNNEI.

This clone has only a few counts. The CDR3 bases are TGTGCCAGTAGTGCTATCCCCTACGAGCAGTACTTC. Amino acid sequence: CASSAIPYEQYF. The chain carries TRBV19 and TRBJ2-7; D ambiguous. Looked up from germline, CDR1 is LNHDA and CDR2 is SQIVND (reference sequence). Trimming took 5 bases from V and 2 from J, leaving 7 bases between them. The CDR3 length is 12 residues.

This clone has only one observation. The chain joins TRBV5-5 to TRBJ1-2; 10 positions match TRBD1. The germline gives CDR1 SGHKS, CDR2 YYEKEE (reference sequence). This CDR3 has 16 residues. The V gene end was trimmed by 6 bases and the J gene end by 2 bases; junction bases not matched to a gene: 10. The DNA of the CDR3 is TGTGCCAGCACGAGACAGGGGGCGCTTGGAAACTATGGCTACACCTTC. Its translation is CASTRQGALGNYGYTF. The full variable domain, rest sourced from reference TRBV5-5 and TRBJ1-2, is DAGVTQSPTHLIKTRGQQVTLRCSPISGHKSVSWYQQVLGQGPQFIFQYYEKEERGRGNFPDRFSARQFPNYSSELNVNALLLGDSALYLCASTRQGALGNYGYTFGSGTRLTVV.

The chain combines TRBV19 with TRBJ2-1; a possible D gene is TRBD2 (5 bases). Germline loops: CDR1 LNHDA, CDR2 SQIVND (reference sequence). The CDR3 has 13 amino acids. Trimming left V 6 bases short and J 8 bases short, with 14 bases between. The CDR3 loop reads CASRPERVDEQFF. The CDR3 coding sequence is TGTGCCAGTAGGCCAGAGAGGGTGGATGAGCAGTTCTTC.

The rearrangement uses TRBV9 and TRBJ1-2, with 7 nucleotides matching TRBD1. This CDR3 region has 15 residues. CDR1 is SGDLS, CDR2 YYNGEE, per germline. J lost 6 bases, V lost 0 bases, and 8 bases had no gene match. The CDR3 loop reads CASSVEGTATNGYTF. The CDR3 bases are TGTGCCAGCAGCGTAGAGGGGACAGCAACGAATGGCTACACCTTC.

This chain connects TRBV5-1 to TRBJ2-5, with D maybe TRBD1 (5 bases). Germline lookup yields CDR1 SGHRS and CDR2 YFSETQ. This CDR3 contains 15 residues. V was cut by 4 bases and J by 1 base, with 14 bases left in between. CDR3 bases: TGCGCCAGCAGCCAAAACACAGGATCCCAAGAGACCCAGTACTTC. This sequence encodes CASSQNTGSQETQYF.

The CDR3 nucleotides are TGTGCCAGCAGTGAGGAACAGGGGGGAGGAGAGACCCAGTACTTC. The encoded protein is CASSEEQGGGETQYF. The chain links TRBV6-1 to TRBJ2-5; 8 nucleotides match TRBD1. V shed 3 bases, J shed 4 bases, and the junction held 7 bases outside the gene matches. This CDR3 contains 15 residues. Germline CDR1 and CDR2: MNHNS and SASEGT.

This clone was recorded a few times. The sample carries other DNA sequences with the same CDR3. The chain couples TRBV28 to TRBJ2-3; 9 nucleotides line up with TRBD2. In germline, CDR1 is MDHEN, CDR2 SYDVKM. The V segment lost 5 bases and the J segment 3 bases; nucleotides outside the gene matches: 6. The CDR3 consists of 15 residues. This CDR3 is CASSPTSGGTDTQYF. In nucleotides, the CDR3 is TGTGCCAGCAGTCCGACTAGCGGAGGGACAGATACGCAGTATTTT.

V and J are TRBV2 and TRBJ1-1; D possibly corresponds to TRBD1 (6 bases). This CDR3 has 16 residues. Germline CDR1 and CDR2: SNHLY and FYNNEI. V lost 1 base, J lost 5 bases, and 17 bases lay in between. The CDR3 DNA reads as TGTGCCAGCAGTGAAGTAGGGGACAACGGGGAAACTGAAGCTTTCTTT. Translated, it gives CASSEVGDNGETEAFF.

This sequence joins TRBV5-1 and TRBJ2-5; TRBD2 matches 9 bases. This CDR3 is 17 amino acids long. After removal of 4 bases from V and 5 bases from J, the junction contained 15 bases not matched to a gene. Germline V gene lookup returns CDR1 SGHRS and CDR2 YFSETQ. This CDR3 reads CASSPGAGGGGWETQYF. Written as DNA, the CDR3 is TGCGCCAGCAGCCCGGGAGCTGGCGGGGGGGGTTGGGAGACCCAGTACTTC.

This clone was seen only a few times. J is TRBJ2-5 and V is TRBV28, with TRBD2 as a possible D gene (5 bases). Germline CDR1 is MDHEN and CDR2 is SYDVKM. V was cut by 5 bases and J by 1 base, with 14 bases left in between. The CDR3 runs 15 residues. The CDR3 nucleotides are TGTGCCAGCAGTCCGAAGGAGGCAGTCCAAGAGACCCAGTACTTC. Translation: CASSPKEAVQETQYF. Based on the CDR3 plus reference TRBV28 and TRBJ2-5, the full variable domain is DVKVTQSSRYLVKRTGEKVFLECVQDMDHENMFWYRQDPGLGLRLIYFSYDVKMKEKGDIPEGYSVSREKKERFSLILESASTNQTSMYLCASSPKEAVQETQYFGPGTRLLVL.

This chain links TRBV14 with TRBJ2-1; 9 nucleotides agree with TRBD2. Looked up from germline, CDR1 is SGHDN and CDR2 is FVKESK. This CDR3 comprises 15 residues. Germline trimming cut 3 bases from V and 6 bases from J; bases unmatched to any gene: 6. The DNA of the CDR3 is TGTGCCAGCAGCCACCCCGGGACTAGCCCCAATGAGCAGTTCTTC. Protein product: CASSHPGTSPNEQFF.

The genes are TRBV6-4 and TRBJ2-2; 8 bases fit TRBD1. CDR3 length: 15 amino acids. CDR1 and CDR2 (germline): MRHNA, SNTAGT. J lost 0 bases, V lost 10 bases, and 7 bases had no gene match. This CDR3 reads CATAPDRANTGELFF. For the CDR3, the DNA is TGTGCCACCGCGCCGGACAGGGCGAACACCGGGGAGCTGTTTTTT.

The J gene is TRBJ1-5, the V gene TRBV27, with 8 bases that match TRBD1. Germline CDR1 MNHEY, CDR2 SMNVEV (reference sequence). The V and J ends lost 2 bases and 0 bases, in that order; junction bases with no gene match: 0. The CDR3 is 15 residues long. CDR3 bases: TGTGCCAGCAGTTTAGACAGGGGTAGCAATCAGCCCCAGCATTTT. Its protein product is CASSLDRGSNQPQHF.

The chain employs TRBV7-9 and TRBJ1-1, with 11 positions matching TRBD1. CDR3 size: 15 residues. V trimming: 3 bases; J trimming: 4 bases; junction bases outside the gene matches: 4. CDR1 and CDR2 (germline): SEHNR, FQNEAQ (reference sequence). CDR3 DNA: TGTGCCAGCAGCTTGTCGGACAGGGGGCCCACTGAAGCTTTCTTT. It is translated as CASSLSDRGPTEAFF.